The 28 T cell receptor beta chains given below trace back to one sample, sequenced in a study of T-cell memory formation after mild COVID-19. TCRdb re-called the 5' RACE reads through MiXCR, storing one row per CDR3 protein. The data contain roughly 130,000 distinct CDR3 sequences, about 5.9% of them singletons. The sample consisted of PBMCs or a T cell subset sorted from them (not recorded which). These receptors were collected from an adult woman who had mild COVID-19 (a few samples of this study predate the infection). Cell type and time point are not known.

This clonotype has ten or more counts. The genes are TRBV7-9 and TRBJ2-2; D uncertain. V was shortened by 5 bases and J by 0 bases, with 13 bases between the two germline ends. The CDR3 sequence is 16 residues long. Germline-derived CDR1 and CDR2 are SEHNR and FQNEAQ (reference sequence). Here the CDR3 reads CASSRGQDSNTGELFF. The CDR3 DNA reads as TGTGCCAGCAGCCGAGGTCAGGATTCGAACACCGGGGAGCTGTTTTTT.

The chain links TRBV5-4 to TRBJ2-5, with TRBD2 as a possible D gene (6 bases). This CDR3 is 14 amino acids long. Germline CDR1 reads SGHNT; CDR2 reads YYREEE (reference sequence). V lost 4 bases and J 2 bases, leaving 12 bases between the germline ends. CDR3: CASSPPGVQETQYF. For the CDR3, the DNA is TGTGCCAGCAGCCCCCCGGGAGTTCAAGAGACCCAGTACTTC.

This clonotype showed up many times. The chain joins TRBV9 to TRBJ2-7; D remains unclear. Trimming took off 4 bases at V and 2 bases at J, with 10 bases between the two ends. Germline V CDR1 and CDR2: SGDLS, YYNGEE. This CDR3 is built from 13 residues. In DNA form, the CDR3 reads TGTGCCAGCAGCAACGACGGCCCCTACGAGCAGTACTTC. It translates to CASSNDGPYEQYF.

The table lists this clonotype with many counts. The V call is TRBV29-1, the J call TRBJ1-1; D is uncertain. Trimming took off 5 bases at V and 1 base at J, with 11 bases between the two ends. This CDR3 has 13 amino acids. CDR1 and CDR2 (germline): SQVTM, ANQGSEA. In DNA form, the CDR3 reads TGCAGCGTTTTCGGGCGCAGGAACACTGAAGCTTTCTTT. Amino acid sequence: CSVFGRRNTEAFF.

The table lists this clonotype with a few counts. The CDR3 is CSASTLGEGYTF. The CDR3 region has the DNA TGCAGTGCTTCCACCCTAGGTGAAGGCTACACCTTC. The J gene is TRBJ1-2, the V gene TRBV20-1; D remains unclear. Germline CDR1 is DFQATT and CDR2 is SNEGSKA (reference sequence). This CDR3 contains 12 residues. Trimming took 5 bases from V and 8 from J, leaving 15 bases between them.

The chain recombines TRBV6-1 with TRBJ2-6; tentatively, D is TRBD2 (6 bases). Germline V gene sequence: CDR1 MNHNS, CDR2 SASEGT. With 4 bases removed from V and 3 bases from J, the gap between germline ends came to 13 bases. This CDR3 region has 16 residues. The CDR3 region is CASSGQGGRGANVLTF. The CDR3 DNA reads TGTGCCAGCAGTGGCCAGGGAGGACGTGGGGCCAACGTCCTGACTTTC.

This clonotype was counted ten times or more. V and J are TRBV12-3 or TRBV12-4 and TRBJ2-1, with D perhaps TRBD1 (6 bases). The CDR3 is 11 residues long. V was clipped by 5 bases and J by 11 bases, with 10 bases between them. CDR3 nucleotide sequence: TGTGCCAGCAGTCCGGGACACAAGCAGTTCTTC. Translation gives CASSPGHKQFF.

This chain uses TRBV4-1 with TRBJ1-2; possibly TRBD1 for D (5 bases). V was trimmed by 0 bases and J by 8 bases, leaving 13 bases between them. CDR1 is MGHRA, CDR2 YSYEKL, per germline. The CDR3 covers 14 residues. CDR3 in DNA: TGCGCCAGCAGCCAAGACAGGGAGGGAAAAGGCTACACCTTC. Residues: CASSQDREGKGYTF.

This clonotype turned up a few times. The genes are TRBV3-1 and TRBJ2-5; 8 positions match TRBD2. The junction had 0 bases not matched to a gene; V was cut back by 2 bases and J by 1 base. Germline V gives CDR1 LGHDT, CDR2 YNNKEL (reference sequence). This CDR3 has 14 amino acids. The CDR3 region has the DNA TGTGCCAGCAGCCAAAGCGGGAGCCAAGAGACCCAGTACTTC. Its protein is CASSQSGSQETQYF.

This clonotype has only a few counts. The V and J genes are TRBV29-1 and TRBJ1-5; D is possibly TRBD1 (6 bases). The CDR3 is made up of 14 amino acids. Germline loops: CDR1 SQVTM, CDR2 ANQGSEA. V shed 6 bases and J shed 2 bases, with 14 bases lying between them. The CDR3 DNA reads TGCAGCGTGACCGGGTCAGGGGGCAATCAGCCCCAGCATTTT. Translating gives CSVTGSGGNQPQHF. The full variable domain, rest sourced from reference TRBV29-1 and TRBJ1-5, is SAVISQKPSRDICQRGTSLTIQCQVDSQVTMMFWYRQQPGQSLTLIATANQGSEATYESGFVIDKFPISRPNLTFSTLTVSNMSPEDSSIYLCSVTGSGGNQPQHFGDGTRLSIL.

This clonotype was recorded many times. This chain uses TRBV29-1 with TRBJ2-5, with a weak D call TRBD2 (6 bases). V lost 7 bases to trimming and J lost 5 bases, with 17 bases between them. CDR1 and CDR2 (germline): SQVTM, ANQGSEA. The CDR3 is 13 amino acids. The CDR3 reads CSASHGGVETQYF. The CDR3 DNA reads TGCAGCGCCAGTCACGGGGGAGTGGAGACCCAGTACTTC.

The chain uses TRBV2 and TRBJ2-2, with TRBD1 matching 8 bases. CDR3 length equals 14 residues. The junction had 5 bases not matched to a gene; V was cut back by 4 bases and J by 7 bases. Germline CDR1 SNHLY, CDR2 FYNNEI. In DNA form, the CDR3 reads TGTGCCAGCAGTGGGACAGGGTTCGACGGGGAGCTGTTTTTT. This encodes CASSGTGFDGELFF.

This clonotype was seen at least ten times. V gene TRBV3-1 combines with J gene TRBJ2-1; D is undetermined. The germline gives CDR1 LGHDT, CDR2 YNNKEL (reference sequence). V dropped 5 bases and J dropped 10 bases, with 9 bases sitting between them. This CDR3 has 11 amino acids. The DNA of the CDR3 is TGTGCCAGCAGCTCTCAGGTGGAGCAGTTCTTC. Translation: CASSSQVEQFF.

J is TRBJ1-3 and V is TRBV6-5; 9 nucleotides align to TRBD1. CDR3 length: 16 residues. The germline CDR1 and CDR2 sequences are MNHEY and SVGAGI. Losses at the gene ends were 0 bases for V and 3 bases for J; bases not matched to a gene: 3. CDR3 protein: CASSYSNRGLGNTIYF. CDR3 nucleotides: TGTGCCAGCAGTTACTCGAACAGGGGGCTTGGAAACACCATATATTTT.

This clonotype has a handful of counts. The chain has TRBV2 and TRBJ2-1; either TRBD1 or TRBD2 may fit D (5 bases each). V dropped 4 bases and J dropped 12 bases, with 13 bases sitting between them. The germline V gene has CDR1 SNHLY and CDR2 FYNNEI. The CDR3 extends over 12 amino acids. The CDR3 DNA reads TGTGCCAGCAGTGCGGGGCGTCTAGGGCAGTTCTTC. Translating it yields CASSAGRLGQFF.

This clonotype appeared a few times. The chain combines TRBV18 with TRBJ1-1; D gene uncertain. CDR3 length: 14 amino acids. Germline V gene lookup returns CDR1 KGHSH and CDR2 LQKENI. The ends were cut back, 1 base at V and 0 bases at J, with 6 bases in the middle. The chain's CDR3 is CASSPLLMNTEAFF. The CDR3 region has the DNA TGTGCCAGCTCACCACTTCTAATGAACACTGAAGCTTTCTTT.

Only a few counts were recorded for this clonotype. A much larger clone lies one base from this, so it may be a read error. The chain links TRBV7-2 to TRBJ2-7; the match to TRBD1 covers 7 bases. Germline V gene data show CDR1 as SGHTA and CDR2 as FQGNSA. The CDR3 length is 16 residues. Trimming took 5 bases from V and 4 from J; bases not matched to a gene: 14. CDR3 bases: TGTGCCAGCAGCGTACAGACAGGGACGCGTGGGTACGAGCAGTACTTC. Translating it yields CASSVQTGTRGYEQYF.

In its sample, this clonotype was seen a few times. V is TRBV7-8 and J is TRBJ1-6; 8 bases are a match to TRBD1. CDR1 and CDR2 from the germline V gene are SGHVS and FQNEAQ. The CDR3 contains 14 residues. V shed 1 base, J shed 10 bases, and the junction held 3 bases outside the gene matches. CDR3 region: CASSLGTGLSPLHF. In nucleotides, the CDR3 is TGTGCCAGCAGCTTAGGGACAGGGCTCTCACCCCTCCACTTT.

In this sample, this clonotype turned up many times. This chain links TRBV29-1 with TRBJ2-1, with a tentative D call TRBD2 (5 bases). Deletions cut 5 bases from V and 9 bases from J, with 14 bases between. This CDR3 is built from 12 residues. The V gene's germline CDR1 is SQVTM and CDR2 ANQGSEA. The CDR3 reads CSVPDGRGEQFF. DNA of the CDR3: TGCAGCGTTCCGGACGGTCGGGGTGAGCAGTTCTTC.

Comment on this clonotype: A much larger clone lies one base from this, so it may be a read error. The DNA for the CDR3 is TGCAGTGCTACGTCCGGGACAGTAAATTCACCCATCCACTTT. The encoded protein is CSATSGTVNSPIHF. The V gene is TRBV20-1, the J gene TRBJ1-6; 7 bases are shared with TRBD1. Per germline, CDR1 DFQATT and CDR2 SNEGSKA (reference sequence). The CDR3 has 14 amino acids.

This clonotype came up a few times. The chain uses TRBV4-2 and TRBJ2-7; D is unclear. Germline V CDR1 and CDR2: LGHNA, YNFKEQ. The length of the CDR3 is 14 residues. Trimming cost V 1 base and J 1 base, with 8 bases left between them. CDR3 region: CASSQGRVSYEQYF. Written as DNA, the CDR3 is TGTGCCAGCAGCCAAGGAAGGGTATCCTACGAGCAGTACTTC.

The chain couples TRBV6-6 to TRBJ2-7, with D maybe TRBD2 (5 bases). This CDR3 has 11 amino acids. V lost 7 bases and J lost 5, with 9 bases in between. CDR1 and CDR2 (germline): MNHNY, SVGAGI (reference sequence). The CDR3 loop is CASTGYHEQYF. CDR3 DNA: TGTGCCAGCACGGGGTACCACGAGCAGTACTTC.

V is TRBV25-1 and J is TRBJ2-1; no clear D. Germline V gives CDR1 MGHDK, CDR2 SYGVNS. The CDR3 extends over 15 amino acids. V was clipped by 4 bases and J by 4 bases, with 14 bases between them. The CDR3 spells CASSGHAVGYNEQFF. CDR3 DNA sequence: TGTGCCAGCAGTGGTCACGCAGTCGGATACAATGAGCAGTTCTTC.

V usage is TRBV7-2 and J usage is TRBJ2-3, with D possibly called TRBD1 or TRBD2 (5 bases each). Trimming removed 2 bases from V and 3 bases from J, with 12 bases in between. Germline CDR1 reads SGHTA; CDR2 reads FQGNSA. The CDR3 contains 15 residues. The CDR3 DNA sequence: TGTGCCAGCAGCTTATCGGGGCTAGCAACAGATACGCAGTATTTT. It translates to CASSLSGLATDTQYF.

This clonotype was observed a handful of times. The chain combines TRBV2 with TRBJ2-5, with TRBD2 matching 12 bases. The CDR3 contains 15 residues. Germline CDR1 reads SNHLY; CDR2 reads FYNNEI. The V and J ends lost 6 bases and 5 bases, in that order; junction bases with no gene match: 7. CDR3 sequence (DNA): TGTGCCAGCAGCATGACTAGCGGGAGTGGGGAGACCCAGTACTTC. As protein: CASSMTSGSGETQYF.

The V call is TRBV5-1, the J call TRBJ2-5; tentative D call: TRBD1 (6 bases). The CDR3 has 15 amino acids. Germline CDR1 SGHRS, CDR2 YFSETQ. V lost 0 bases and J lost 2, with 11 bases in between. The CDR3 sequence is CASSLGRDIQETQYF. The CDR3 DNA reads TGCGCCAGCAGCTTGGGCAGGGACATACAAGAGACCCAGTACTTC.

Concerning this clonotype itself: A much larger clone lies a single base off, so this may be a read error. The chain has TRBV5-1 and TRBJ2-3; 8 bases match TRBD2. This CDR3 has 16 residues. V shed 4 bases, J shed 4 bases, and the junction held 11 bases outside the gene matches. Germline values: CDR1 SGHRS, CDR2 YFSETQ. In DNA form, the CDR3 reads TGCGCCAGCAGCCCCCCGGGGACTAGAGGGGCAGATACGCAGTATTTT. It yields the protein CASSPPGTRGADTQYF. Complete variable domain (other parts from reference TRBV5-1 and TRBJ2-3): KAGVTQTPRYLIKTRGQQVTLSCSPISGHRSVSWYQQTPGQGLQFLFEYFSETQRNKGNFPGRFSGRQFSNSRSEMNVSTLELGDSALYLCASSPPGTRGADTQYFGPGTRLTVL.

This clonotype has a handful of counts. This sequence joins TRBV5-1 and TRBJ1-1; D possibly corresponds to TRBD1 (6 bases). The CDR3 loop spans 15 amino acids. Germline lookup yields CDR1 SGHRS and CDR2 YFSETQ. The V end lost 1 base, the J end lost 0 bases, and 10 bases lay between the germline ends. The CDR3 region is CASSLQGFMNTEAFF. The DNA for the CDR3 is TGCGCCAGCAGCTTGCAGGGGTTCATGAACACTGAAGCTTTCTTT.